A single sample gave rise to the 12 T cell receptor beta chains below, sequenced in a study of shared clonotypes between healthy human individuals. Sequenced by immunoSEQ multiplex PCR; TCRdb stores in-frame clones only, minus some. The sample shows roughly 1 million clones, about 75% of them seen only once. Sequencing was performed on memory CD4+ T cells sorted from blood. Subset given: CD45RA-negative fraction. The source is a man aged 18 to 29 in good health.

As for this clone: A single base separates this from a much larger clone, so it may be a read error. The rearrangement joins TRBV5-5 to TRBJ1-6; tentative D call: TRBD1 (6 bases). The V end was cut by 2 bases, the J end by 7 bases, with 7 bases between. The CDR3 sequence is 13 residues long. CDR1 SGHKS and CDR2 YYEKEE come from the germline V gene (reference sequence). CDR3 amino acids: CASSLGGNSPLHF. The CDR3 DNA reads TGTGCCAGCAGCTTAGGGGGGAATTCACCCCTCCACTTT.

The V and J genes are TRBV14 and TRBJ2-3; 7 positions match TRBD1. CDR1 is SGHDN, CDR2 FVKESK, per germline. This CDR3 is built from 16 residues. The V and J ends lost 2 bases and 2 bases, in that order; junction bases with no gene match: 7. CDR3 sequence (DNA): TGTGCCAGCAGCCAATATGGCAGGGGGTTCACAGATACGCAGTATTTT. It codes for CASSQYGRGFTDTQYF.

The chain combines TRBV28 with TRBJ1-2; 9 nucleotides match TRBD1. The junction had 10 bases not matched to a gene; V was cut back by 5 bases and J by 6 bases. The germline V gene has CDR1 MDHEN and CDR2 SYDVKM. The CDR3 consists of 15 residues. As DNA, the CDR3 is TGTGCCAGCAGTGAGGTCCCGGACAGGGGCCATGGCTACACCTTC. This translates into CASSEVPDRGHGYTF.

The chain links TRBV5-6 to TRBJ2-5; the D gene is possibly TRBD2 (6 bases). The CDR3 consists of 14 residues. Trimming left V 2 bases short and J 5 bases short, with 13 bases between. Germline CDR1 and CDR2: SGHDT and YYEEEE. CDR3 sequence (DNA): TGTGCCAGCAGCTTCCGACTAGGGAGGGAGACCCAGTACTTC. It is translated as CASSFRLGRETQYF.

This clone was seen at least ten times. The chain combines TRBV11-1 with TRBJ2-1; 10 bases are shared with TRBD1. Germline trimming cut 5 bases from V and 6 bases from J; bases unmatched to any gene: 7. CDR3 length equals 15 residues. Germline lookup yields CDR1 SGHAT and CDR2 FQDESV (reference sequence). DNA for the CDR3: TGTGCCAGCAGCCCCGGGACAGGGGTTCGCAATGAGCAGTTCTTC. Translated, it gives CASSPGTGVRNEQFF.

The chain uses TRBV27 and TRBJ1-6; TRBD1 is a possible D gene (6 bases). This CDR3 is built from 15 residues. V shed 3 bases and J shed 10 bases, with 16 bases lying between them. The germline V gene has CDR1 MNHEY and CDR2 SMNVEV (reference sequence). In DNA form, the CDR3 reads TGTGCCAGCAGTTTCGGGGGCAGGCTTGACTCACCCCTCCACTTT. Its protein product is CASSFGGRLDSPLHF.

This clone was detected a few times. Other DNA sequences in this specimen translate into the identical CDR3. V usage is TRBV30 and J usage is TRBJ1-2; no clear D gene. Germline V gives CDR1 GTSNPN, CDR2 SVGIG (reference sequence). CDR3 length: 13 amino acids. The V gene lost 0 bases and the J gene lost 2 bases, with 7 bases spanning the gap. CDR3 nucleotides: TGTGCCTGGAGTGTAACGGGGAACTATGGCTACACCTTC. It translates to CAWSVTGNYGYTF. Looking up the rest from reference TRBV30 and TRBJ1-2 gives the full variable domain: SQTIHQWPATLVQPVGSPLSLECTVEGTSNPNLYWYRQAAGRGLQLLFYSVGIGQISSEVPQNLSASRPQDRQFILSSKKLLLSDSGFYLCAWSVTGNYGYTFGSGTRLTVV.

The table lists this clone with a count of one. This chain joins TRBV19 and TRBJ2-3; 10 bases are shared with TRBD2. This CDR3 spans 15 amino acids. Germline CDR1 and CDR2: LNHDA and SQIVND (reference sequence). V dropped 6 bases and J dropped 3; count of bases not matched to a gene: 6. CDR3 bases: TGTGCCAGTAGGGCACTAGCGGGGACGACAGATACGCAGTATTTT. It encodes CASRALAGTTDTQYF.

The chain employs TRBV5-4 and TRBJ2-1; D is possibly TRBD1 (7 bases). V was clipped by 0 bases and J by 9 bases, with 13 bases between them. Germline assignment: CDR1 SGHNT and CDR2 YYREEE (reference sequence). The CDR3 covers 14 residues. As DNA, the CDR3 is TGTGCCAGCAGCTTGGTAGACAGGGAGGCTGAGCAGTTCTTC. It yields the protein CASSLVDREAEQFF.

V usage is TRBV7-2 and J usage is TRBJ2-1; the D gene is possibly TRBD2 (6 bases). CDR1 and CDR2 (germline): SGHTA, FQGNSA. CDR3 length: 13 amino acids. The V end was cut by 2 bases, the J end by 6 bases, with 8 bases between. The CDR3 region is CASSLIGGNEQFF. Written as DNA, the CDR3 is TGTGCCAGCAGCTTAATCGGGGGCAATGAGCAGTTCTTC.

V and J are TRBV18 and TRBJ2-2; 9 bases match TRBD1. CDR1 is KGHSH, CDR2 LQKENI, per germline. V lost 5 bases, J lost 2 bases, and 6 bases stayed unmatched. The length of the CDR3 is 16 residues. In DNA, the CDR3 is TGTGCCAGCTCAGAGAGGACAGGGGCAAACACCGGGGAGCTGTTTTTT. This codes for CASSERTGANTGELFF.

CDR3 coding DNA: TGTGCCAGCAGCTCCGGGACTTTCGCGAACACCGGGGAGCTGTTTTTT. As protein: CASSSGTFANTGELFF. The chain is built from TRBV5-4 and TRBJ2-2, with D perhaps TRBD2 (6 bases). The V and J ends lost 3 bases and 0 bases respectively, with 12 bases between them. The CDR3 totals 16 residues. Germline V gene data show CDR1 as SGHNT and CDR2 as YYREEE (reference sequence).